The 2 T cell receptor beta chains reported below all come from one sample, sequenced in a study of blood T cell repertoires in COVID-19. Produced via immunoSEQ multiplex PCR; TCRdb's table is partial and in-frame only. There are over 85,000 clones in the sample; more than 80% occur only once, and around 4.3% lies in the top ten. What was sequenced was peripheral blood. Receptors originate from a human donor in a cohort sampled during active COVID-19.

The V and J genes are TRBV5-4 and TRBJ2-3; 7 bases line up with TRBD1. Germline V gene sequence: CDR1 SGHNT, CDR2 YYREEE (reference sequence). The CDR3 extends over 11 amino acids. J was trimmed by 14 bases and V by 4 bases; bases with no gene match: 7. The CDR3 here is CASSAGDSRYF. CDR3 bases: TGTGCCAGCAGCGCAGGGGACAGTCGGTATTTT.

V and J are TRBV15 and TRBJ1-2, with 7 bases aligning to TRBD1. CDR1 LNHNV and CDR2 YYDKDF come from the germline V gene (reference sequence). The CDR3 contains 14 residues. The junction had 10 bases not matched to a gene; V was cut back by 7 bases and J by 5 bases. CDR3 DNA: TGTGCCACCACCCGACAGGGAGGAGAATATGGCTACACCTTC. Its translation is CATTRQGGEYGYTF.